This TCR beta chain was observed in a study of blood T cells in healthy people across ages. The use of a sample-barcoded 5' primer and a J-beta primer mix characterized a second PCR of about 6 to 12 cycles. TCRdb reprocessed the 5' RACE reads with MiXCR, giving one entry per CDR3 protein. This table has nearly 800,000 distinct CDR3 sequences, roughly 25% appearing once. This clonotype was seen only once. CDR1 is SGHAT and CDR2 is FQNNGV in the germline V gene. The CDR3 spans 15 residues. V shed 4 bases and J shed 1 base, with 12 bases lying between them. The data also belong to a second study, concerning T cells of mothers and their children. This second report adds: Unrelated pairs and related pairs have their TCR recombination output shaped similarly by thymic selection. The data showed no persistent microchimeric T cell clones.

The rearrangement links TRBV11-2 to TRBJ2-3; the D is unclear. This receptor was taken from a boy aged 5-17 years in good health. Sequenced input: blood. The CDR3, as DNA: TGTGCCAGCAGCTCGTGGCCGACGGGCACAGATACGCAGTATTTT. Residues: CASSSWPTGTDTQYF.